The 11 T cell receptor beta chains listed next were all sequenced from one sample in a study of neurological immune-mediated disorders (dated by TCRdb to about 2019). Explained via the paper, the time point label denotes: longitudinal time-point 2. Libraries came from 5' RACE. The reads were generated on an Illumina HiSeq 2500. The raw public reads went through TCRdb reprocessing: fastp at Q25, MiXCR clone calling, in-frame beta chains kept. Duplicate CDR3 protein sequences are folded into a single record with the most common DNA and genes. This sample holds some 100,000 distinct CDR3 sequences; approximately 13% were observed only once. In total, the top ten clones hold approximately 5% of the sample. The sequenced sample was PBMCs. These receptors were collected from a female donor with HTLV-1-associated myelopathy (HAM/TSP).

This clonotype was seen only a few times. The chain recombines TRBV7-3 with TRBJ2-1; 10 bases are shared with TRBD2. This CDR3 contains 16 residues. With V trimmed by 5 bases and J by 6 bases, 10 bases remained unmatched. The germline gives CDR1 SGHTA, CDR2 FQGTGA. Written as DNA, the CDR3 is TGTGCCAGCAGCCTAAGGGCTGAGCGGGGGGGCAATGAGCAGTTCTTC. Its protein is CASSLRAERGGNEQFF.

This clonotype was recorded many times. The chain combines TRBV5-5 with TRBJ1-5, with D tentatively TRBD1 (5 bases). This CDR3 spans 17 amino acids. V lost 4 bases, J lost 1 base, and 18 bases lay in between. The germline gives CDR1 SGHKS, CDR2 YYEKEE (reference sequence). The CDR3 coding sequence is TGTGCCAGCAGCCCCAATCTCGGGGCTCGGAGCAATCAGCCCCAGCATTTT. The encoded protein is CASSPNLGARSNQPQHF.

This clonotype was recorded many times. This CDR3 reads CASSPTGILYEQYF. CDR3 DNA sequence: TGTGCCAGCAGCCCGACGGGGATCTTGTACGAGCAGTACTTC. The V and J genes are TRBV6-5 and TRBJ2-7; TRBD2 is a possible D gene (5 bases). CDR3 size: 14 residues. Per the germline V gene, CDR1 is MNHEY and CDR2 is SVGAGI. V gave up 6 bases and J gave up 4 bases, with 16 bases separating them.

This clonotype was seen many times. J is TRBJ2-7 and V is TRBV7-2; D is unclear. The germline V and J ends were trimmed by 4 bases and 8 bases, with 21 bases remaining between them. The germline CDR1 and CDR2 sequences are SGHTA and FQGNSA. The CDR3 runs to 15 residues. The CDR3 bases are TGTGCCAGCAGCTCGGCGGCAGACCGTACATACAAGCAGTACTTC. Residues: CASSSAADRTYKQYF.

In this sample, this clonotype turned up many times. In DNA, the CDR3 is TGCGCCAGCAGCTTGAGAGCCCACCAGAACACCGGGGAGCTGTTTTTT. This sequence encodes CASSLRAHQNTGELFF. V gene TRBV5-1 combines with J gene TRBJ2-2; D uncertain. Germline CDR1 SGHRS, CDR2 YFSETQ. V was clipped by 1 base and J by 1 base, with 11 bases between them. The CDR3 totals 16 residues.

Within the sample, this clonotype is medium-sized (0.01 to 0.1%). The chain employs TRBV18 and TRBJ2-2; D call uncertain. In germline, CDR1 is KGHSH, CDR2 LQKENI. Between the trimmed V and J ends, which lost 3 bases and 6 bases, there was a span of 14 bases. There are 15 residues in the CDR3. The CDR3 coding sequence is TGTGCCAGCTCACCTTCCGTTGGCCTTTCCGGGGAGCTGTTTTTT. It yields the protein CASSPSVGLSGELFF. Based on the CDR3 plus reference TRBV18 and TRBJ2-2, the full variable domain is NAGVMQNPRHLVRRRGQEARLRCSPMKGHSHVYWYRQLPEEGLKFMVYLQKENIIDESGMPKERFSAEFPKEGPSILRIQQVVRGDSAAYFCASSPSVGLSGELFFGEGSRLTVL.

This chain connects TRBV12-3 or TRBV12-4 to TRBJ1-2; no definite D call. V lost 3 bases and J 0 bases, leaving 14 bases between the germline ends. This CDR3 region has 16 residues. The CDR3 is CASSLLGTSANYGYTF. Written as DNA, the CDR3 is TGTGCCAGCAGTTTGCTGGGTACGTCGGCTAACTATGGCTACACCTTC.

The J gene is TRBJ2-1, the V gene TRBV5-1; D might be TRBD2 (5 bases). V lost 4 bases and J 0 bases, leaving 8 bases between the germline ends. From germline, CDR1 is SGHRS and CDR2 YFSETQ. This CDR3 has 14 residues. The CDR3 DNA sequence: TGCGCCAGCAGCGTACTAGGCTCCTACAATGAGCAGTTCTTC. It encodes CASSVLGSYNEQFF.

The table lists this clonotype with many counts. The genes are TRBV27 and TRBJ2-7; D uncertain. V was cut by 2 bases and J by 2 bases, with 10 bases left in between. Germline V gives CDR1 MNHEY, CDR2 SMNVEV (reference sequence). The CDR3 has 14 residues. This chain's CDR3 is CASSLRPGPYEQYF. The CDR3 DNA reads as TGTGCCAGCAGTTTACGACCTGGGCCCTACGAGCAGTACTTC.

This clonotype has at least ten counts. The rearrangement uses TRBV5-1 and TRBJ1-6, with 7 positions matching TRBD1. The CDR3 length is 19 residues. Looked up from germline, CDR1 is SGHRS and CDR2 is YFSETQ. V lost 4 bases to trimming and J lost 5 bases; unmatched junction nucleotides: 18. Written as DNA, the CDR3 is TGCGCCAGCAGCCCGGTGATTTTTGACAGGGAGAAGGATAATTCACCCCTCCACTTT. Translating gives CASSPVIFDREKDNSPLHF.

This clonotype was found many times. This chain links TRBV3-1 with TRBJ2-1; TRBD2 agrees at 10 bases. Germline values: CDR1 LGHDT, CDR2 YNNKEL (reference sequence). The CDR3 extends over 13 amino acids. Unmatched junction bases numbered 4, after V lost 1 base and J lost 13 bases. The CDR3 DNA follows: TGTGCCAGCAGCCAAGGGCTAGCGGGGGCCCAGTTCTTC. Amino acid sequence: CASSQGLAGAQFF.